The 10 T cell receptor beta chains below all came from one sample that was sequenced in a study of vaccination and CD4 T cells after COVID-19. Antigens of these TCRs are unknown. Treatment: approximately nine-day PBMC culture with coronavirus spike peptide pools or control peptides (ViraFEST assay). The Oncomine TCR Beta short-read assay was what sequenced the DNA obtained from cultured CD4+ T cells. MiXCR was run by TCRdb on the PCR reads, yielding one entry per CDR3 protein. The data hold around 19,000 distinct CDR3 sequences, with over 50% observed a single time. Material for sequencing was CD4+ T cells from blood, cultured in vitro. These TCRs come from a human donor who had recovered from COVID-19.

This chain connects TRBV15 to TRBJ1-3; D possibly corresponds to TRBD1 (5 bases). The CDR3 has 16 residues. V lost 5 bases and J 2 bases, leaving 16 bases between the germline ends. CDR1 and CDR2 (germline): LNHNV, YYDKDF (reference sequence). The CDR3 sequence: CATSARQSTAGNTIYF. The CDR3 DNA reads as TGTGCCACCAGCGCCCGACAGTCGACGGCTGGAAACACCATATATTTT. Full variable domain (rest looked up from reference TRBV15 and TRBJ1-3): DAMVIQNPRYQVTQFGKPVTLSCSQTLNHNVMYWYQQKSSQAPKLLFHYYDKDFNNEADTPDNFQSRRPNTSFCFLDIRSPGLGDTAMYLCATSARQSTAGNTIYFGEGSWLTVV.

For the CDR3, the DNA is TGTGCCAGCAGTGAACAGGGGTCCTCTTATGGCTACACCTTC. This codes for CASSEQGSSYGYTF. The chain uses TRBV6-1 and TRBJ1-2, with D possibly being TRBD1 (6 bases). The germline gives CDR1 MNHNS, CDR2 SASEGT. CDR3 length: 14 residues. The germline V and J ends were trimmed by 2 bases and 5 bases, with 12 bases remaining between them.

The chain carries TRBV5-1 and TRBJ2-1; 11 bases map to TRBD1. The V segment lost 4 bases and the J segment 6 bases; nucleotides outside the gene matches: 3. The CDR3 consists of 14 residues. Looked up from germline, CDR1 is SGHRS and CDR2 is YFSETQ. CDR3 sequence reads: CASSQGTGGNEQFF. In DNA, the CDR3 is TGCGCCAGCAGCCAGGGGACAGGGGGCAATGAGCAGTTCTTC.

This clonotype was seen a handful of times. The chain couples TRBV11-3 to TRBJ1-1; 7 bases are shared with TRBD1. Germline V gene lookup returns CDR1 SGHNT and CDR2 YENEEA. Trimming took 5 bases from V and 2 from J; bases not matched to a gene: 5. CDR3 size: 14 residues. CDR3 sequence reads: CASSPEGANTEAFF. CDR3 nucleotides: TGTGCCAGCAGCCCTGAGGGGGCAAACACTGAAGCTTTCTTT.

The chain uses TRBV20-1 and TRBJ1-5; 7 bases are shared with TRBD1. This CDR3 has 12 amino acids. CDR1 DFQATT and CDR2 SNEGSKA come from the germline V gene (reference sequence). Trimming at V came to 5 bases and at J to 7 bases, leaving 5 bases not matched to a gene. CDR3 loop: CSALDRFQPQHF. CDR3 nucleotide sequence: TGCAGTGCTTTGGACAGGTTCCAGCCCCAGCATTTT.

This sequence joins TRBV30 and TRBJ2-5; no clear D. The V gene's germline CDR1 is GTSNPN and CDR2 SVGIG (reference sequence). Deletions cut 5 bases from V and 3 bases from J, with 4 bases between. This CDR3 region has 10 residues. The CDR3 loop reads CAWGEETQYF. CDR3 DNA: TGTGCCTGGGGTGAAGAGACCCAGTACTTC.

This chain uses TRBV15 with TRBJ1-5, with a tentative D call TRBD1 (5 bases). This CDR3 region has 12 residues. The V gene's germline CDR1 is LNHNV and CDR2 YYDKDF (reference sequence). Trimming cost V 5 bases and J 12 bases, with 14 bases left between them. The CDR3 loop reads CATSERGYGQHF. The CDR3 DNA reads TGTGCCACCAGCGAGCGGGGGTATGGCCAGCATTTT.

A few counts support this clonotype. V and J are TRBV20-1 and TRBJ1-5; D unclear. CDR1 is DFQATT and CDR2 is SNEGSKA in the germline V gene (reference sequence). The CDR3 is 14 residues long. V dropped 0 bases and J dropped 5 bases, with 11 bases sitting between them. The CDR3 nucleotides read TGCAGTGCTAGAGATCTAGAATGGGATCAGCCCCAGCATTTT. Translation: CSARDLEWDQPQHF.

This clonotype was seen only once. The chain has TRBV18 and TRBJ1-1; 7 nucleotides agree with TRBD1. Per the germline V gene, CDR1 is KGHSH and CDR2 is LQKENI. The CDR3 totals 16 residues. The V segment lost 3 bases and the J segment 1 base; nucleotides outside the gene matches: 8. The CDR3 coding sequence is TGTGCCAGCTCACCTGCTCTAGGGGGCGAGAACACTGAAGCTTTCTTT. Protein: CASSPALGGENTEAFF.

This CDR3 is CASAVEGETQYF. The CDR3 nucleotides read TGTGCCAGTGCGGTCGAGGGGGAGACCCAGTACTTC. This chain uses TRBV19 with TRBJ2-5; the D gene could be TRBD1 or TRBD2 (5 bases each). The CDR3 has 12 amino acids. Germline lookup yields CDR1 LNHDA and CDR2 SQIVND (reference sequence). V lost 8 bases and J 5 bases, leaving 12 bases between the germline ends.